Listed below are T cell receptor beta chains from one sample, sequenced in a study of T cell responses to AZD1222 COVID-19 vaccine. This table comes from immunoSEQ multiplex PCR, and its TCRdb copy is limited to in-frame clones, with some not included. The data contain fewer than 70,000 clones, 89% of them seen just once; the ten biggest clones take up 6.1%. This specimen consisted of peripheral blood, obtained 28 days after the second AZD1222 dose. These TCRs come from an adult who received the AZD1222 COVID-19 vaccine. CDR3s include the opening cysteine and the closing phenylalanine or tryptophan. The order of the fields is J gene, clone size, CDR3 length, V gene, D gene, CDR3 protein, CDR3 DNA. D genes are given only for firm matches. Clone size appears in some rows only: once, few, many, or a class for an expanded clone.

j_gene: TRBJ2-1; abundance: -; len: 16; v_gene: TRBV5-4; d_gene: TRBD2; CDR3aa: CASSLVTSGRRDEQFF; CDR3nt: TGTGCCAGCAGCTTGGTGACTAGCGGGAGAAGGGATGAGCAGTTCTTC
j_gene: TRBJ2-2; abundance: -; len: 14; v_gene: TRBV2; d_gene: -; CDR3aa: CASSGTANTGELFF; CDR3nt: TGTGCCAGCAGTGGAACAGCGAACACCGGGGAGCTGTTTTTT
j_gene: TRBJ1-2; abundance: -; len: 13; v_gene: TRBV3-1/TRBV3-2; d_gene: -; CDR3aa: CASSSITNYGYTF; CDR3nt: TGTGCCAGCAGCTCTATTACTAACTATGGCTACACCTTC
j_gene: TRBJ1-4; abundance: once; len: 17; v_gene: TRBV5-1; d_gene: TRBD1; CDR3aa: CASSLAVRGQGNEKLFF; CDR3nt: TGCGCCAGCAGCTTGGCCGTAAGGGGGCAGGGGAATGAAAAACTGTTTTTT
j_gene: TRBJ2-2; abundance: -; len: 13; v_gene: TRBV30; d_gene: -; CDR3aa: CAWSHRVIGELFF; CDR3nt: TGTGCCTGGAGTCACAGGGTGATAGGGGAGCTGTTTTTT
j_gene: TRBJ1-2; abundance: -; len: 13; v_gene: TRBV9; d_gene: -; CDR3aa: CASSRESDYGYTF; CDR3nt: TGTGCCAGCAGCAGGGAATCCGACTATGGCTACACCTTC
j_gene: TRBJ1-2; abundance: -; len: 15; v_gene: TRBV2; d_gene: TRBD1; CDR3aa: CASTPGQGELAGYTF; CDR3nt: TGTGCCAGCACCCCTGGACAGGGGGAGTTGGCTGGCTACACCTTC
j_gene: TRBJ2-1; abundance: -; len: 12; v_gene: TRBV4-1; d_gene: TRBD1; CDR3aa: CASRDRANEQFF; CDR3nt: TGCGCCAGCAGGGACAGGGCCAATGAGCAGTTCTTC
j_gene: TRBJ1-2; abundance: -; len: 16; v_gene: TRBV4-2; d_gene: -; CDR3aa: CASSQDTAFTNYGYTF; CDR3nt: TGTGCCAGCAGCCAAGATACCGCTTTCACTAACTATGGCTACACCTTC
j_gene: TRBJ2-7; abundance: -; len: 13; v_gene: TRBV15; d_gene: -; CDR3aa: CATSRDNAGEQYF; CDR3nt: TGTGCCACCAGCAGAGATAATGCTGGGGAGCAGTACTTC
j_gene: TRBJ2-7; abundance: -; len: 13; v_gene: TRBV11-2; d_gene: -; CDR3aa: CASSDWAGREQYF; CDR3nt: TGTGCCAGCAGCGACTGGGCGGGGCGCGAGCAGTACTTC
j_gene: TRBJ1-3; abundance: -; len: 13; v_gene: TRBV6-4; d_gene: -; CDR3aa: CASSAGPGNTIYF; CDR3nt: TGTGCCAGCAGTGCAGGGCCTGGAAACACCATATATTTT
j_gene: TRBJ2-7; abundance: -; len: 17; v_gene: TRBV5-1; d_gene: TRBD1; CDR3aa: CASSWDRGLPSSYEQYF; CDR3nt: TGCGCCAGCAGCTGGGACAGGGGGCTCCCCAGCTCCTACGAGCAGTACTTC
j_gene: TRBJ1-3; abundance: -; len: 16; v_gene: TRBV9; d_gene: -; CDR3aa: CASSVEGLREGNTIYF; CDR3nt: TGTGCCAGCAGCGTAGAAGGATTGCGAGAGGGAAACACCATATATTTT
j_gene: TRBJ2-5; abundance: -; len: 16; v_gene: TRBV12-5; d_gene: TRBD2; CDR3aa: CASGPGLAGGLETQYF; CDR3nt: TGTGCTAGTGGACCGGGACTAGCGGGAGGGTTGGAGACCCAGTACTTC
j_gene: TRBJ1-2; abundance: -; len: 14; v_gene: TRBV9; d_gene: -; CDR3aa: CASSGSSPNYGYTF; CDR3nt: TGTGCCAGCAGCGGCTCAAGTCCTAACTATGGCTACACCTTC
j_gene: TRBJ2-3; abundance: -; len: 13; v_gene: TRBV2; d_gene: -; CDR3aa: CATAFLGRDTQYF; CDR3nt: TGTGCCACAGCGTTTTTAGGAAGAGATACGCAGTATTTT
j_gene: TRBJ1-4; abundance: -; len: 13; v_gene: TRBV5-1; d_gene: -; CDR3aa: CASSLTEKEKLFF; CDR3nt: TGCGCCAGCAGCTTGACCGAGAAGGAAAAACTGTTTTTT
j_gene: TRBJ2-7; abundance: -; len: 17; v_gene: TRBV23-1; d_gene: TRBD1; CDR3aa: CASSQSGNEDRGYEQYF; CDR3nt: TGCGCCAGCAGTCAATCCGGGAACGAGGACAGGGGCTACGAGCAGTACTTC
j_gene: TRBJ2-2; abundance: once; len: 16; v_gene: TRBV29-1; d_gene: -; CDR3aa: CSVAGTVSGGTGELFF; CDR3nt: TGCAGCGTGGCCGGGACAGTGTCGGGAGGCACCGGGGAGCTGTTTTTT
j_gene: TRBJ2-2; abundance: -; len: 18; v_gene: TRBV13; d_gene: TRBD2; CDR3aa: CASTAGTSGKGATGELFF; CDR3nt: TGTGCCAGCACCGCCGGGACTAGCGGGAAAGGTGCCACCGGGGAGCTGTTTTTT
j_gene: TRBJ2-2; abundance: -; len: 15; v_gene: TRBV3-1/TRBV3-2; d_gene: -; CDR3aa: CASSLRIMPTGELFF; CDR3nt: TGTGCCAGCAGCCTACGGATCATGCCCACCGGGGAGCTGTTTTTT
j_gene: TRBJ1-5; abundance: -; len: 15; v_gene: TRBV20-1; d_gene: -; CDR3aa: CSASLPGTLNQPQHF; CDR3nt: TGCAGTGCTAGTCTGCCGGGAACCTTAAATCAGCCCCAGCATTTT
j_gene: TRBJ1-1; abundance: -; len: 14; v_gene: TRBV6-4; d_gene: -; CDR3aa: CASSEEQGVTEAFF; CDR3nt: TGTGCCAGCAGTGAAGAACAGGGAGTAACTGAAGCTTTCTTT
j_gene: TRBJ1-2; abundance: -; len: 12; v_gene: TRBV19; d_gene: -; CDR3aa: CATSRGFYGYTF; CDR3nt: TGTGCCACCTCGAGGGGTTTCTATGGCTACACCTTC
j_gene: TRBJ2-7; abundance: -; len: 12; v_gene: TRBV7-2; d_gene: -; CDR3aa: CASSLGLVEQYF; CDR3nt: TGTGCCAGCAGCTTAGGTCTGGTAGAGCAGTACTTC
j_gene: TRBJ2-7; abundance: -; len: 14; v_gene: TRBV5-4; d_gene: -; CDR3aa: CASSLGQGFGEQYF; CDR3nt: TGTGCCAGCAGCTTGGGCCAGGGGTTTGGGGAGCAGTACTTC
j_gene: TRBJ2-2; abundance: -; len: 17; v_gene: TRBV9; d_gene: -; CDR3aa: CASSLRGAGWNTGELFF; CDR3nt: TGTGCCAGCAGCCTAAGAGGGGCGGGATGGAACACCGGGGAGCTGTTTTTT
j_gene: TRBJ1-2; abundance: -; len: 14; v_gene: TRBV7-2; d_gene: -; CDR3aa: CASSSPSPRYGYTF; CDR3nt: TGTGCCAGCAGCTCCCCCTCGCCCCGCTATGGCTACACCTTC
j_gene: TRBJ1-1; abundance: -; len: 14; v_gene: TRBV18; d_gene: -; CDR3aa: CASSPGGVHTEAFF; CDR3nt: TGTGCCAGCTCACCTGGCGGGGTGCACACTGAAGCTTTCTTT
j_gene: TRBJ1-6; abundance: -; len: 14; v_gene: TRBV6-1; d_gene: -; CDR3aa: CASSEEGLNSPLHF; CDR3nt: TGTGCCAGCAGTGAGGAGGGGCTTAATTCACCCCTCCACTTT
j_gene: TRBJ2-3; abundance: -; len: 17; v_gene: TRBV6-2/TRBV6-3; d_gene: TRBD2; CDR3aa: CASSPRRSGRNTDTQYF; CDR3nt: TGTGCCAGCAGTCCCCGTCGGAGCGGGAGGAACACAGATACGCAGTATTTT
j_gene: TRBJ1-1; abundance: -; len: 13; v_gene: TRBV6-5; d_gene: -; CDR3aa: CASSTGQTFKAFF; CDR3nt: TGTGCCAGCAGTACAGGTCAGACTTTTAAAGCTTTCTTT
j_gene: TRBJ2-2; abundance: -; len: 13; v_gene: TRBV19; d_gene: -; CDR3aa: CASSWDNTGELFF; CDR3nt: TGTGCCAGTAGTTGGGATAACACCGGGGAGCTGTTTTTT
j_gene: TRBJ1-3; abundance: once; len: 15; v_gene: TRBV28; d_gene: -; CDR3aa: CASSFSSGQGNTIYF; CDR3nt: TGTGCCAGCAGTTTTTCGTCGGGGCAGGGAAACACCATATATTTT
j_gene: TRBJ1-6; abundance: -; len: 14; v_gene: TRBV3-1/TRBV3-2; d_gene: -; CDR3aa: CASSKGEGNSPLHF; CDR3nt: TGTGCCAGCAGCAAGGGGGAGGGAAATTCACCCCTCCACTTT
j_gene: TRBJ2-2; abundance: -; len: 16; v_gene: TRBV27; d_gene: -; CDR3aa: CASSLRNPGRTGELFF; CDR3nt: TGTGCCAGCAGTTTAAGGAATCCAGGGCGTACCGGGGAGCTGTTTTTT
j_gene: TRBJ1-4; abundance: -; len: 16; v_gene: TRBV28; d_gene: -; CDR3aa: CASSTGSRGTNEKLFF; CDR3nt: TGTGCCAGCAGTACAGGGTCAAGGGGGACTAATGAAAAACTGTTTTTT
j_gene: TRBJ2-7; abundance: -; len: 16; v_gene: TRBV19; d_gene: TRBD1; CDR3aa: CASSLTGAAERYEQYF; CDR3nt: TGTGCCAGTAGTCTCACAGGGGCCGCGGAACGATACGAGCAGTACTTC
j_gene: TRBJ1-6; abundance: -; len: 14; v_gene: TRBV6-5; d_gene: -; CDR3aa: CASNPRGGNSPLHF; CDR3nt: TGTGCCAGCAACCCCCGGGGGGGTAATTCACCCCTCCACTTT
j_gene: TRBJ2-1; abundance: -; len: 18; v_gene: TRBV11-2; d_gene: TRBD2; CDR3aa: CASSLRMGSGSSANEQFF; CDR3nt: TGTGCCAGCAGCTTAAGGATGGGTAGCGGGAGCTCGGCCAATGAGCAGTTCTTC
j_gene: TRBJ1-6; abundance: -; len: 14; v_gene: TRBV28; d_gene: -; CDR3aa: CASSLSARDSPLHF; CDR3nt: TGTGCCAGCAGTTTATCGGCACGGGATTCACCCCTCCACTTT
j_gene: TRBJ1-2; abundance: -; len: 11; v_gene: TRBV30; d_gene: -; CDR3aa: CAWSVVALWTF; CDR3nt: TGTGCCTGGAGTGTAGTTGCATTGTGGACTTTC
j_gene: TRBJ1-1; abundance: -; len: 13; v_gene: TRBV11-3; d_gene: -; CDR3aa: CASSARLNTEAFF; CDR3nt: TGTGCCAGCAGCGCCCGGTTGAACACTGAAGCTTTCTTT
j_gene: TRBJ1-1; abundance: -; len: 15; v_gene: TRBV19; d_gene: -; CDR3aa: CASSFLSLVGAEAFF; CDR3nt: TGTGCCAGTAGCTTCCTATCGCTGGTAGGGGCTGAAGCTTTCTTT
j_gene: TRBJ2-7; abundance: once; len: 11; v_gene: TRBV29-1; d_gene: -; CDR3aa: CSVATSVEQYF; CDR3nt: TGCAGCGTCGCTACCTCCGTCGAGCAGTACTTC
j_gene: TRBJ1-5; abundance: -; len: 16; v_gene: TRBV7-6; d_gene: -; CDR3aa: CASSLGGGWSNQPQHF; CDR3nt: TGTGCCAGCAGCTTAGGGGGGGGATGGAGCAATCAGCCCCAGCATTTT
j_gene: TRBJ1-4; abundance: -; len: 17; v_gene: TRBV30; d_gene: TRBD1; CDR3aa: CAWTSPLGQGGNEKLFF; CDR3nt: TGTGCCTGGACTTCCCCCCTTGGGCAGGGGGGGAATGAAAAACTGTTTTTT